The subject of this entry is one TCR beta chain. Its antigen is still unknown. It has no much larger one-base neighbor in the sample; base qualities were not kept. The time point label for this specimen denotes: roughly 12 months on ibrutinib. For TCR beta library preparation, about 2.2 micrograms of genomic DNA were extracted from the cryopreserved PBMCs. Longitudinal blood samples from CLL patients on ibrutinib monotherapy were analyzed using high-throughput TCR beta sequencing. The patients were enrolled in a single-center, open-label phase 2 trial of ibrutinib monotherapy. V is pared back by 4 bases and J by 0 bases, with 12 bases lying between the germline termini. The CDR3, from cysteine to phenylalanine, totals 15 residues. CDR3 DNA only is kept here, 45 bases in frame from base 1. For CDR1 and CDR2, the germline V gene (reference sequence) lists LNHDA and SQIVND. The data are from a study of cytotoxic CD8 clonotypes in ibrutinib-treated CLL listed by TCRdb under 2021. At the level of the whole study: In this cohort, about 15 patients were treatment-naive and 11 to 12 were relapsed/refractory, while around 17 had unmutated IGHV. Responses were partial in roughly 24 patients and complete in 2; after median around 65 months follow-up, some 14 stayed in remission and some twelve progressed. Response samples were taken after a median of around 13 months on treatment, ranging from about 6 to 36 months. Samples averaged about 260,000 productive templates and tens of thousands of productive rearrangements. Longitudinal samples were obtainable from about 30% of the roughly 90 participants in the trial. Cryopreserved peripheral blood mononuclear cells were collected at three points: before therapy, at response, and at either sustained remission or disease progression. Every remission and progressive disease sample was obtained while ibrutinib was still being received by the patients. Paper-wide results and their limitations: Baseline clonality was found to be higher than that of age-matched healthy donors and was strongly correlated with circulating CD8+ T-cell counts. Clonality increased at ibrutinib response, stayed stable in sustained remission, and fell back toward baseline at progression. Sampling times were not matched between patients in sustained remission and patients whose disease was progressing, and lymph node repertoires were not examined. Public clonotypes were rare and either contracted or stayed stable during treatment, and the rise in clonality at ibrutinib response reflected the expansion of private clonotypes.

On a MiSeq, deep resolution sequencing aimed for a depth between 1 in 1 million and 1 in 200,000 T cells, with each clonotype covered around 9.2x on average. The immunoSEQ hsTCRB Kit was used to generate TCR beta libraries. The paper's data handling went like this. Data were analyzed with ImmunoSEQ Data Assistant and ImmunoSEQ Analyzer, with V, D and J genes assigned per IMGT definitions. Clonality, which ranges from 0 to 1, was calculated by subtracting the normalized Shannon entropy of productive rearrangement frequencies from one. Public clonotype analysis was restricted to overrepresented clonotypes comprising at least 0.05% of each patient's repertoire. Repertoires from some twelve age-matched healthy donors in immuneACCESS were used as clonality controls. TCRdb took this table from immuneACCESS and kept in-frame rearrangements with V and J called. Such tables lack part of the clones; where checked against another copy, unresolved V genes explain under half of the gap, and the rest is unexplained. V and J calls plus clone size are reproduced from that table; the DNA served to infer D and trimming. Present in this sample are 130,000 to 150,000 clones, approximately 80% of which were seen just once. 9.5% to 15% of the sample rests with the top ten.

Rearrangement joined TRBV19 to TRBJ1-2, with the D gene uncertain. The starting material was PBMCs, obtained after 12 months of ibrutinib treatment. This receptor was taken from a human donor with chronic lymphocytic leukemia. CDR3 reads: CASSKSRGTNYGYTF. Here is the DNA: TGTGCCAGTAGTAAATCACGCGGAACTAACTATGGCTACACCTTC.